This T cell receptor beta chain is from a study of blood T cell repertoires in COVID-19 (dated by TCRdb to 2019 to 2021). For the study in its entirety: The collaborator samples originated in the United States, Italy and Spain and spanned the acute and convalescent phases of COVID-19. The prospective study material was composed of cDNA or gDNA derived from T cells, B-cell-depleted T cells, or PBMCs. The dataset comprised deeply sampled blood TCRbeta repertoires from subjects exposed to, actively infected with, or recovered from COVID-19. The repertoires were released in a freely available public database meant as a resource for research on the immune response to SARS-CoV-2. Samples were obtained from the ongoing ImmuneRACE study (first 160 participants) and from over 1,000 subjects provided by 6 global collaborators. A de-identified subject ID, COVID-19 status, age in years and sex were almost always included in the sample metadata. Where available, HLA class I and class II types were obtained from metadata supplied by the sample provider rather than from assay-based typing.

In the prospective study, participants were roughly 18 to 100 years old, resided in fewer than 25 geographic areas of the United States, and were enrolled through a virtual design. To assign participants to cohorts, the prospective study relied on clinical history that participants themselves reported in a screening survey and a study questionnaire. Recovered participants in ImmuneRACE Cohort 3 were defined by two consecutive negative NP/OP PCR tests, clearance by a healthcare professional, or resolution of symptoms. Each participant in the prospective study had whole blood, serum and a nasopharyngeal or oropharyngeal swab collected by mobile phlebotomists. Participants in the prospective study had the option to provide additional blood draws and questionnaires over an approximately 2-month period. Before DNA extraction, prospective study blood samples were shipped either frozen or at room temperature.

Details on this clone: Its antigen is currently not known. No much larger clonotype is one base removed from it; base qualities were not supplied.

Findings and caveats that apply to the study as a whole: How much clinical and demographic metadata was included differed by source and by participant, and the metadata was provided uncurated.

TCRbeta CDR3 regions were amplified from genomic DNA by means of the immunoSEQ Assay, a bias-controlled multiplex PCR. Per the source publication's procedure: The number of nucleated cells in each sample was estimated from the amplification of reference gene primers within the assay. To quantify the absolute abundance of each unique TCRbeta CDR3 rearrangement, sequence reads were collapsed and filtered. For each sample, productive Simpson clonality was calculated as the square root of Simpson's diversity index across productive rearrangements. Imported from immuneACCESS, the table was reduced by TCRdb to in-frame sequences with V and J called. These copies leave out some clones; in studies compared against another copy, an unresolved V gene accounts for under half, and the cause of the remainder is not known. The V and J calls and the clone size are those of that table, but D and trimming were determined from the DNA. The sample table records over 400,000 clones; roughly nine tenths of these occur just once. The ten largest clones represent just over 8% of the sample.

Including the terminal cysteine and phenylalanine, the CDR3 comprises 14 residues. Just the 42-base CDR3 DNA is kept, in frame starting at base 1. V is pared back by 5 bases and J by 3 bases, with 11 bases lying between the germline termini. For CDR1 and CDR2, the germline V gene lists SGHTA and FQGNSA. The TCR sequence derives from a woman aged 55 to 70 who had recovered from COVID-19. Recombination linked TRBV7-2 to TRBJ1-3; a tentative D match to TRBD1 spans 5 bases. The sample was PBMCs or T cells enriched from blood (not recorded which). This receptor carries the CDR3 CASSRDSDGNTIYF. The bases read TGTGCCAGCAGCCGGGACTCTGATGGAAACACCATATATTTT.